A selection of T cell receptor beta chains follows, all from one sample in a study of PD-L1 blockade in urothelial cancer. Profiled with immunoSEQ multiplex PCR; TCRdb holds only in-frame clones, not every one. Of 100,000 or so clones listed, 91% are singletons. The source material was PBMCs, sampled around atezolizumab (anti-PD-L1) treatment. All receptors come from a woman aged 80 or over with urothelial cancer. CDR3s include the opening cysteine and the closing phenylalanine or tryptophan. The D gene is left open where the match is weak. Clone size, where shown, is once, few, many, or a class for clones that have expanded.

v_gene	j_gene	abundance	len	d_gene	CDR3aa	CDR3nt
TRBV2	TRBJ2-5	few	16	TRBD2	CASSEARSSGKETQYF	TGTGCCAGCAGCGAAGCGCGGTCTAGCGGGAAAGAGACCCAGTACTTC
TRBV5-1	TRBJ2-7	.	14	.	CASSLEGWGDEQYF	TGCGCCAGCAGCTTGGAGGGCTGGGGGGACGAGCAGTACTTC
TRBV9	TRBJ2-1	.	18	.	CASSVGRGIDISYNEQFF	TGTGCCAGCAGCGTAGGAAGGGGTATCGACATCTCCTACAATGAGCAGTTCTTC
TRBV6-5	TRBJ2-2	.	15	TRBD1	CASSYPGTGTGELFF	TGTGCCAGCAGTTATCCCGGGACAGGGACCGGGGAGCTGTTTTTT
TRBV5-1	TRBJ2-3	.	16	.	CASSLEPGGVKDTQYF	TGCGCCAGCAGCTTGGAACCCGGAGGGGTGAAAGATACGCAGTATTTT
TRBV28	TRBJ2-2	.	16	.	CASSSSAAVNTGELFF	TGTGCCAGCAGCTCTTCGGCGGCAGTGAACACCGGGGAGCTGTTTTTT
TRBV28	TRBJ2-1	.	14	TRBD2	CASELAGAGNEQFF	TGTGCCAGCGAACTAGCGGGAGCGGGCAATGAGCAGTTCTTC
TRBV20-1	TRBJ2-7	.	10	.	CSARDVWQYF	TGCAGTGCTAGAGATGTATGGCAGTACTTC
TRBV27	TRBJ2-7	.	13	.	CASSGLMGGAQYF	TGTGCCAGCAGTGGGCTAATGGGGGGGGCGCAGTACTTC
TRBV30	TRBJ2-1	once	15	.	CAWSIGAVSYNEQFF	TGTGCCTGGAGTATCGGAGCGGTCTCCTACAATGAGCAGTTCTTC
TRBV4-2	TRBJ2-3	.	16	TRBD1	CASSQGDRSLTDTQYF	TGTGCCAGCAGCCAAGGGGACAGATCCCTCACAGATACGCAGTATTTT
TRBV5-5	TRBJ1-2	.	13	.	CASSLRGGYGYTF	TGTGCCAGCAGCTTAAGGGGGGGCTATGGCTACACCTTC
TRBV9	TRBJ2-2	.	15	.	CASSVGGENTGELFF	TGTGCCAGCAGCGTAGGAGGCGAGAACACCGGGGAGCTGTTTTTT
TRBV2	TRBJ1-5	.	14	.	CASSEGGGYQPQHF	TGTGCCAGCAGTGAAGGTGGAGGGTACCAGCCCCAGCATTTT
TRBV18	TRBJ1-2	.	19	TRBD1	CASSPSRGAFDRVSSGYTF	TGTGCCAGCTCACCGAGCCGAGGGGCATTCGACAGGGTCTCGAGTGGCTACACCTTC
TRBV15	TRBJ2-3	.	15	.	CATSRGRASTDTQYF	TGTGCCACCAGCAGAGGGAGGGCCTCCACAGATACGCAGTATTTT
TRBV27	TRBJ2-3	.	17	TRBD1	CASSLIGTGRGTDTQYF	TGTGCCAGCAGTTTAATCGGGACAGGTAGAGGAACAGATACGCAGTATTTT
TRBV14	TRBJ2-2	.	13	.	CASSHPGAGELFF	TGTGCCAGCAGCCACCCGGGGGCCGGGGAGCTGTTTTTT
TRBV11-1	TRBJ2-7	.	15	TRBD1	CASSEGPGQAHEQYF	TGTGCCAGCAGCGAGGGCCCGGGACAGGCGCACGAGCAGTACTTC
TRBV6-6	TRBJ1-3	.	16	TRBD1	CASSFLRGRAGNTIYF	TGTGCCAGCAGTTTCCTCAGGGGGCGAGCTGGAAACACCATATATTTT
TRBV10-2	TRBJ2-1	few	14	.	CASNPGQVYNEQFF	TGCGCCAGCAATCCGGGACAAGTATACAATGAGCAGTTCTTC
TRBV5-4	TRBJ1-3	.	15	.	CASSLAGSSGNTIYF	TGTGCCAGCAGCCTGGCGGGGAGCTCTGGAAACACCATATATTTT
TRBV5-4	TRBJ1-1	.	12	TRBD1	CASSPGQGAAFF	TGTGCCAGCAGCCCGGGACAGGGGGCCGCTTTCTTT
TRBV27	TRBJ2-5	.	14	.	CASSLQYPQETQYF	TGTGCCAGCAGTTTACAGTACCCTCAAGAGACCCAGTACTTC
TRBV4-2	TRBJ2-1	.	16	TRBD2	CASSQETSGRQDEQFF	TGTGCCAGCAGCCAAGAGACTAGCGGGAGGCAAGATGAGCAGTTCTTC
TRBV14	TRBJ1-2	.	15	.	CASSQDIAPGSGYTF	TGTGCCAGCAGCCAAGATATCGCCCCCGGGTCTGGCTACACCTTC
TRBV18	TRBJ2-7	once	14	.	CASSKNEDRGEQYF	TGTGCCAGCTCAAAAAACGAGGACAGAGGCGAGCAGTACTTC
TRBV2	TRBJ1-1	.	15	TRBD1	CASSFSGTANTEAFF	TGTGCCAGCAGTTTCTCCGGGACAGCGAACACTGAAGCTTTCTTT
TRBV7-7	TRBJ2-7	.	15	TRBD2	CASSQSTSGIVEQYF	TGTGCCAGCAGCCAATCGACTAGCGGGATCGTGGAGCAGTACTTC
TRBV7-9	TRBJ1-1	.	16	.	CASSLGTEFMNTEAFF	TGTGCCAGCAGCTTAGGGACAGAATTCATGAACACTGAAGCTTTCTTT
TRBV6-6	TRBJ2-7	.	16	.	CASSYGDINPTYEQYF	TGTGCCAGCAGTTACGGGGACATCAACCCCACCTACGAGCAGTACTTC
TRBV15	TRBJ1-1	few	15	TRBD1	CATSQGGTGDTEAFF	TGTGCCACCAGCCAGGGCGGGACAGGGGACACTGAAGCTTTCTTT
TRBV6-1	TRBJ1-5	once	11	.	CAIVDSQPQHF	TGTGCCATCGTGGACAGCCAGCCCCAGCATTTT
TRBV5-6	TRBJ2-4	once	14	TRBD1	CASSITGEWDIQYF	TGTGCCAGCAGCATCACAGGGGAATGGGACATTCAGTACTTC
TRBV19	TRBJ1-1	.	14	TRBD1	CASSLGSRDSEAFF	TGTGCCAGTAGTTTGGGGTCCCGGGACAGTGAAGCTTTCTTT
TRBV28	TRBJ1-3	.	12	.	CASSFRGNTIYF	TGTGCCAGCAGTTTCCGGGGAAACACCATATATTTT
TRBV18	TRBJ2-5	.	12	.	CASGGDQETQYF	TGTGCCAGCGGGGGCGACCAAGAGACCCAGTACTTC
TRBV7-9	TRBJ2-1	.	12	.	CASSYIGSEQFF	TGTGCCAGCAGCTACATAGGGAGTGAGCAGTTCTTC
TRBV14	TRBJ1-3	.	13	.	CASSRGAGNTIYF	TGTGCCAGCAGTCGGGGGGCTGGAAACACCATATATTTT
TRBV27	TRBJ2-7	.	13	TRBD1	CASSFGTGDEQYF	TGTGCCAGCAGTTTTGGGACAGGGGACGAGCAGTACTTC
TRBV7-2	TRBJ1-5	.	15	TRBD1	CASSISTGRDQPQHF	TGTGCCAGCAGCATCTCGACAGGGCGAGATCAGCCCCAGCATTTT
TRBV7-3	TRBJ2-6	.	16	TRBD1	CASSSQGASGANVLTF	TGTGCCAGCAGCTCTCAGGGGGCCTCTGGGGCCAACGTCCTGACTTTC
TRBV9	TRBJ2-5	few	16	TRBD2	CASSEASGRAGETQYF	TGTGCCAGCAGCGAGGCTAGCGGGAGGGCCGGTGAGACCCAGTACTTC
TRBV28	TRBJ1-5	.	15	.	CASTKPHYSNQPQHF	TGTGCCAGCACCAAACCACACTATAGCAATCAGCCCCAGCATTTT
TRBV5-1	TRBJ1-4	.	15	TRBD1	CASSLAGQSREKLFF	TGCGCCAGCAGCTTGGCGGGACAGAGTCGTGAAAAACTGTTTTTT
TRBV30	TRBJ2-7	.	12	.	CAWTGGTYEQYF	TGTGCCTGGACAGGGGGGACCTACGAGCAGTACTTC
TRBV7-3	TRBJ2-1	.	15	.	CASSLAEGVYNEQFF	TGTGCCAGCAGCTTGGCGGAGGGCGTCTACAATGAGCAGTTCTTC
TRBV19	TRBJ2-5	.	14	.	CASSTFREGGTQYF	TGTGCCAGTAGTACCTTCAGGGAAGGCGGGACCCAGTACTTC